The 7 T cell receptor beta chains below come from one sample, sequenced in a study of blood T cell repertoires in COVID-19. Method: immunoSEQ multiplex PCR; TCRdb's copy keeps in-frame clones and lacks some. The sample comprises 350,000 or so clones, approximately 89% of which are singletons, and around 1.6% rests with the top ten. The sequenced sample was peripheral blood. These receptors originate from a woman under 40 with COVID-19, enrolled during active disease.

The rearrangement joins TRBV28 to TRBJ1-4; a possible D gene is TRBD1 (5 bases). The CDR3 has 14 residues. The V and J ends lost 7 bases and 1 base respectively, with 10 bases between them. CDR1 and CDR2 from the germline V gene are MDHEN and SYDVKM. CDR3 in DNA: TGTGCCAGCAACTTCCAGGGAACTAATGAAAAACTGTTTTTT. This codes for CASNFQGTNEKLFF.

This chain links TRBV28 with TRBJ1-5, with 7 bases aligning to TRBD1. Germline assignment: CDR1 MDHEN and CDR2 SYDVKM. Trimming at V came to 4 bases and at J to 0 bases, leaving 18 bases not matched to a gene. This CDR3 is 20 amino acids long. The CDR3 DNA is TGTGCCAGCAGTTCCGCCGGGACAGTAACTTCCCTTTATAGCAATCAGCCCCAGCATTTT. Its translation: CASSSAGTVTSLYSNQPQHF. The full variable domain, in which reference TRBV28 and TRBJ1-5 provide the parts outside the CDR3, is DVKVTQSSRYLVKRTGEKVFLECVQDMDHENMFWYRQDPGLGLRLIYFSYDVKMKEKGDIPEGYSVSREKKERFSLILESASTNQTSMYLCASSSAGTVTSLYSNQPQHFGDGTRLSIL.

V is TRBV18 and J is TRBJ1-5; TRBD1 aligns across 8 bases. This CDR3 comprises 16 residues. Trimming cost V 3 bases and J 6 bases; bases outside gene matches: 10. Looked up from germline, CDR1 is KGHSH and CDR2 is LQKENI. The CDR3 sequence: CASSPGGQGARQPQHF. The CDR3 coding sequence is TGTGCCAGCTCACCCGGGGGGCAGGGGGCGCGTCAGCCCCAGCATTTT.

In this sample, this clone turned up a few times. This chain connects TRBV5-6 to TRBJ1-6; TRBD1 aligns across 9 bases. V gave up 4 bases and J gave up 4 bases; unmatched junction bases: 15. There are 19 residues in the CDR3. Germline CDR1 is SGHDT and CDR2 is YYEEEE. The CDR3 loop reads CASSGGQGSPGSYNSPLHF. The CDR3 nucleotides are TGTGCCAGCAGCGGGGGACAGGGCTCCCCTGGCTCTTATAATTCACCCCTCCACTTT.

V gene TRBV6-5 combines with J gene TRBJ1-1, with D possibly matching TRBD1 (5 bases). Trimming took 7 bases from V and 5 from J, leaving 14 bases between them. In germline, CDR1 is MNHEY, CDR2 SVGAGI. The CDR3 is 13 amino acids. CDR3 amino acids: CASTQGLRTEAFF. CDR3 nucleotides: TGTGCCAGCACCCAGGGACTGAGAACTGAAGCTTTCTTT.

CDR3 in DNA: TGTGCCAGCAGCGTCATCGTGCCTAGTTATGGCTACACCTTC. Encoded protein: CASSVIVPSYGYTF. The chain uses TRBV9 and TRBJ1-2; D not certain. The germline gives CDR1 SGDLS, CDR2 YYNGEE. The germline V and J ends were trimmed by 2 bases and 5 bases, with 13 bases remaining between them. CDR3 length: 14 amino acids.

This clone was detected only once. This rearrangement joins TRBV11-3 to TRBJ2-7; 8 bases line up with TRBD1. Germline lookup yields CDR1 SGHNT and CDR2 YENEEA. The J segment lost 5 bases and the V segment lost 5 bases, leaving 8 bases of the junction unmatched. The CDR3 sequence is 14 residues long. CDR3 in amino acids: CASSQGQGRDEQYF. The CDR3, as DNA: TGTGCCAGCAGCCAAGGACAGGGTCGCGACGAGCAGTACTTC.